These 3 T cell receptor beta chains were all obtained from the same sample, sequenced in a study of T cell responses to AZD1222 COVID-19 vaccine. Profiling relied on immunoSEQ multiplex PCR, and the TCRdb table lists in-frame clones only, not all of them. The repertoire includes 90,000 to 110,000 clones, 70% to 90% of them detected once, and approximately 17% sits in the top ten. Here the sequenced sample was peripheral blood, taken on day 0 of AZD1222 vaccination. These TCRs come from an adult in good health.

The rearrangement uses TRBV2 and TRBJ2-1, with no clear D. Trimming took off 5 bases at V and 10 bases at J, with 18 bases between the two ends. Germline V gene lookup returns CDR1 SNHLY and CDR2 FYNNEI. This CDR3 has 14 residues. Here the CDR3 reads CASSPFLRVGEQFF. The CDR3 DNA reads as TGTGCCAGCAGTCCCTTTCTTCGGGTTGGAGAGCAGTTCTTC. The whole variable domain, remainder taken from reference TRBV2 and TRBJ2-1, is EPEVTQTPSHQVTQMGQEVILRCVPISNHLYFYWYRQILGQKVEFLVSFYNNEISEKSEIFDDQFSVERPDGSNFTLKIRSTKLEDSAMYFCASSPFLRVGEQFFGPGTRLTVL.

The table lists this clone with a few counts. The chain combines TRBV7-9 with TRBJ1-5; D gene ambiguous. Trimming removed 2 bases at V and 1 base at J, with 3 bases between. The germline V gene has CDR1 SEHNR and CDR2 FQNEAQ (reference sequence). This CDR3 region has 13 residues. The CDR3 DNA reads TGTGCCAGCAGCTTATGGAGCAATCAGCCCCAGCATTTT. Its translation is CASSLWSNQPQHF.

The chain carries TRBV6-1 and TRBJ2-1; D gene uncertain. In germline, CDR1 is MNHNS, CDR2 SASEGT. The CDR3 covers 14 residues. V gave up 0 bases and J gave up 4 bases, with 7 bases separating them. Written as DNA, the CDR3 is TGTGCCAGCAGTGAAGCGCCTCGGTACAATGAGCAGTTCTTC. This codes for CASSEAPRYNEQFF.